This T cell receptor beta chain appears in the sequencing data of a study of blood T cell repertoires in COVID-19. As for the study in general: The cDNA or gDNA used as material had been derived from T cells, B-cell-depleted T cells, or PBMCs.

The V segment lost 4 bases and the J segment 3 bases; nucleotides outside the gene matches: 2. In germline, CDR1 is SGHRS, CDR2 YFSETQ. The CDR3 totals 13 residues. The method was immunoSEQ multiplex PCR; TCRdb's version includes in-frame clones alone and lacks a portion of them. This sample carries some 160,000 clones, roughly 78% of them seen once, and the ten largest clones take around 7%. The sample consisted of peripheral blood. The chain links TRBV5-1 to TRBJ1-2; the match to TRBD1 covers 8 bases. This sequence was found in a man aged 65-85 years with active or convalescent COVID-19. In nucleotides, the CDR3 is TGCGCCAGCAGCCAGACAGGGGACTATGGCTACACCTTC. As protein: CASSQTGDYGYTF.